These 25 T cell receptor beta chains originate from one sample sequenced in a study of shared clonotypes between healthy human individuals. Assay: immunoSEQ multiplex PCR; the TCRdb copy retains only in-frame clones and omits some. Of roughly 1,600,000 clones in the sample, less than 99% are singletons; the top ten hold 0.36%. The specimen was naive CD4+ T cells sorted from blood. Subset defined: CD45RA+ positively selected. These receptors originate from a man younger than 40 in good health.

V is TRBV15 and J is TRBJ2-7; D uncertain. Germline CDR1 LNHNV, CDR2 YYDKDF (reference sequence). This CDR3 spans 13 amino acids. V was shortened by 5 bases and J by 4 bases, with 12 bases between the two germline ends. This chain's CDR3 is CATSGRVGYEQYF. CDR3 nucleotides: TGTGCCACCAGCGGAAGAGTAGGGTACGAGCAGTACTTC.

V usage is TRBV19 and J usage is TRBJ2-1; TRBD2 matches 11 bases. The V and J ends lost 9 bases and 0 bases, in that order; junction bases with no gene match: 4. Germline values: CDR1 LNHDA, CDR2 SQIVND (reference sequence). The CDR3 has 15 amino acids. The CDR3 DNA sequence: TGTGCCAGCGCCCTAGCGGGAGGCTCCTACAATGAGCAGTTCTTC. This encodes CASALAGGSYNEQFF. Drawing the rest from reference TRBV19 and TRBJ2-1, the complete variable domain is DGGITQSPKYLFRKEGQNVTLSCEQNLNHDAMYWYRQDPGQGLRLIYYSQIVNDFQKGDIAEGYSVSREKKESFPLTVTSAQKNPTAFYLCASALAGGSYNEQFFGPGTRLTVL.

The chain is built from TRBV11-3 and TRBJ2-5; 10 bases fit TRBD2. The V gene end was trimmed by 2 bases and the J gene end by 4 bases; junction bases not matched to a gene: 10. CDR1 and CDR2 (germline): SGHNT, YENEEA. There are 17 residues in the CDR3. The CDR3 protein is CASSLRLASGSGETQYF. DNA of the CDR3: TGTGCCAGCAGCTTAAGGCTGGCTAGCGGGAGTGGAGAGACCCAGTACTTC.

J is TRBJ2-5 and V is TRBV7-8; 12 bases fit TRBD1. Germline-derived CDR1 and CDR2 are SGHVS and FQNEAQ. The V segment lost 4 bases and the J segment 4 bases; nucleotides outside the gene matches: 10. The CDR3 runs to 17 residues. The CDR3 bases are TGTGCCAGCAGCTATTCCGGGACAGGGGGCTCGGGAGAGACCCAGTACTTC. It codes for CASSYSGTGGSGETQYF.

Comments on this clone: The same CDR3 arises from other DNA sequences in this sample as well. This chain connects TRBV5-1 to TRBJ2-7; D remains ambiguous. There are 14 residues in the CDR3. The germline V gene has CDR1 SGHRS and CDR2 YFSETQ. V was trimmed by 0 bases and J by 0 bases, leaving 7 bases between them. The CDR3 region has the DNA TGCGCCAGCAGCTTGGCCGCCAGCTCCTACGAGCAGTACTTC. Translated, it gives CASSLAASSYEQYF.

This chain connects TRBV7-8 to TRBJ1-1; D call uncertain. This CDR3 is 14 amino acids long. V was clipped by 5 bases and J by 0 bases, with 10 bases between them. Germline values: CDR1 SGHVS, CDR2 FQNEAQ. The DNA of the CDR3 is TGTGCCAGCAGCGCCTCCGGGGTGAACACTGAAGCTTTCTTT. Protein sequence: CASSASGVNTEAFF.

The chain employs TRBV6-1 and TRBJ2-7, with D uncertain. This CDR3 comprises 13 residues. Germline V gene lookup returns CDR1 MNHNS and CDR2 SASEGT. Trimming removed 7 bases at V and 2 bases at J, with 12 bases between. The CDR3 here is CASMFQFAYEQYF. In nucleotides, the CDR3 is TGTGCCAGCATGTTTCAGTTCGCCTACGAGCAGTACTTC.

The rearrangement uses TRBV9 and TRBJ1-1, with a weak D call TRBD1 (6 bases). Trimming removed 0 bases from V and 4 bases from J, with 13 bases in between. The CDR3 is 15 amino acids. Germline V CDR1 and CDR2: SGDLS, YYNGEE. The CDR3 DNA reads as TGTGCCAGCAGCGTAGAACCACAGGGTGCCACTGAAGCTTTCTTT. Residues: CASSVEPQGATEAFF.

CDR3 nucleotide sequence: TGTGCCAGCTCACCCGGACTAGCGGGCACCACAGATACGCAGTATTTT. Its protein is CASSPGLAGTTDTQYF. The gene calls are TRBV18 and TRBJ2-3; TRBD2 matches 11 bases. CDR3 size: 16 residues. The J segment lost 2 bases and the V segment lost 3 bases, leaving 4 bases of the junction unmatched. CDR1 and CDR2 (germline): KGHSH, LQKENI.

The rearrangement uses TRBV4-3 and TRBJ1-5, with D possibly being TRBD1 (6 bases). Germline CDR1 LGHNA, CDR2 YSLEER. The CDR3 has 15 amino acids. V was cut by 3 bases and J by 3 bases, with 12 bases left in between. CDR3 residues: CASSQIQGDNQPQHF. The CDR3 DNA reads TGCGCCAGCAGCCAGATACAGGGTGACAATCAGCCCCAGCATTTT.

The chain joins TRBV19 to TRBJ2-7; TRBD1 matches at 7 bases. Per the germline V gene, CDR1 is LNHDA and CDR2 is SQIVND (reference sequence). The CDR3 spans 15 residues. V was pared by 6 bases and J by 3 bases, with 11 bases of the junction left unmatched. CDR3 sequence: CASSVIRDRSYEQYF. The CDR3 DNA reads TGTGCCAGTAGCGTGATCCGGGACAGAAGCTACGAGCAGTACTTC.

The rearrangement uses TRBV11-2 and TRBJ1-1; the match to TRBD1 covers 8 bases. Germline CDR1 and CDR2: SGHAT and FQNNGV. The V gene end was trimmed by 4 bases and the J gene end by 3 bases; junction bases not matched to a gene: 4. The CDR3 totals 14 residues. The DNA for the CDR3 is TGTGCCAGCAGCTCCGACAGGGGACACACTGAAGCTTTCTTT. Encoded protein: CASSSDRGHTEAFF.

CDR3 sequence reads: CASSFPGQGGYTF. The CDR3 DNA follows: TGTGCCAGCAGTTTCCCGGGACAGGGGGGCTACACCTTC. The chain recombines TRBV7-9 with TRBJ1-2, with 10 bases identical to TRBD1. The CDR3 is made up of 13 amino acids. After removal of 6 bases from V and 8 bases from J, the junction contained 6 bases not matched to a gene. Germline CDR1 is SEHNR and CDR2 is FQNEAQ (reference sequence).

The chain has TRBV15 and TRBJ1-5; D is possibly TRBD1 (6 bases). The CDR3 runs 16 residues. Germline V gene lookup returns CDR1 LNHNV and CDR2 YYDKDF (reference sequence). The V gene lost 5 bases and the J gene lost 0 bases, with 14 bases spanning the gap. CDR3 in amino acids: CATSGQTGDSNQPQHF. DNA for the CDR3: TGTGCCACCAGCGGACAGACAGGAGATAGCAATCAGCCCCAGCATTTT.

The chain has TRBV11-2 and TRBJ2-1; possible D gene TRBD2, 6 bases. Trimming pared 1 base from V and 10 bases from J, leaving 8 bases between. CDR3 length equals 12 residues. In germline, CDR1 is SGHAT, CDR2 FQNNGV. The CDR3 bases are TGTGCCAGCAGCTTAGGGAGGGGCGAGCAGTTCTTC. As protein: CASSLGRGEQFF.

This chain uses TRBV11-2 with TRBJ2-7; 11 positions agree with TRBD2. This CDR3 comprises 16 residues. V lost 0 bases, J lost 4 bases, and 5 bases stayed unmatched. Per germline, CDR1 SGHAT and CDR2 FQNNGV. CDR3 coding DNA: TGTGCCAGCAGCTTAGACCCTAGCGGGAGGAAATACGAGCAGTACTTC. It codes for CASSLDPSGRKYEQYF.

The CDR3 DNA reads TGTGCCAGCAGTGTCCACACTAACTACGAGCAGTACTTC. This encodes CASSVHTNYEQYF. The chain is built from TRBV6-1 and TRBJ2-7; no firm D call. This CDR3 spans 13 amino acids. Germline loops: CDR1 MNHNS, CDR2 SASEGT. The germline V and J ends were trimmed by 4 bases and 3 bases, with 10 bases remaining between them.

The chain links TRBV5-5 to TRBJ1-2; 9 positions match TRBD1. V lost 3 bases, J lost 2 bases, and 8 bases stayed unmatched. CDR3 size: 16 residues. In germline, CDR1 is SGHKS, CDR2 YYEKEE (reference sequence). In DNA form, the CDR3 reads TGTGCCAGCAGCTCAACTACCGGGACAGGGAACTATGGCTACACCTTC. Its translation: CASSSTTGTGNYGYTF.

This chain joins TRBV6-5 and TRBJ2-7; 8 positions match TRBD1. Germline CDR1 and CDR2: MNHEY and SVGAGI. CDR3 length equals 15 residues. The V gene end was trimmed by 2 bases and the J gene end by 4 bases; junction bases not matched to a gene: 7. This CDR3 is CASSYNAGGWYEQYF. CDR3 nucleotide sequence: TGTGCCAGCAGTTACAACGCAGGGGGCTGGTACGAGCAGTACTTC.

This chain joins TRBV5-6 and TRBJ2-1, with D perhaps given as TRBD1 or TRBD2 (5 bases each). Trimming took 5 bases from V and 7 from J, leaving 19 bases between them. CDR1 is SGHDT, CDR2 YYEEEE, per germline. The CDR3 extends over 15 amino acids. CDR3: CASRRRGDWGNEQFF. CDR3 nucleotide sequence: TGTGCCAGCAGGCGCCGGGGAGACTGGGGGAATGAGCAGTTCTTC.

This rearrangement joins TRBV6-1 to TRBJ2-7; TRBD1 or TRBD2 may be the D gene (5 bases each). V gave up 1 base and J gave up 3 bases, with 22 bases separating them. The CDR3 loop spans 18 amino acids. Germline V gene lookup returns CDR1 MNHNS and CDR2 SASEGT. This chain's CDR3 is CASSEGLSRGHGRYEQYF. CDR3 nucleotide sequence: TGTGCCAGCAGTGAAGGGCTCTCACGGGGCCACGGACGCTACGAGCAGTACTTC.

This chain links TRBV29-1 with TRBJ2-1, with 10 bases lining up with TRBD2. Trimming took 7 bases from V and 8 from J; bases not matched to a gene: 5. The germline V gene has CDR1 SQVTM and CDR2 ANQGSEA. The CDR3 has 12 amino acids. The CDR3 bases are TGCAGCGGGCTAGCGGGAGTATATGAGCAGTTCTTC. Protein sequence: CSGLAGVYEQFF.

This chain joins TRBV11-2 and TRBJ2-3; D uncertain. Germline CDR1 reads SGHAT; CDR2 reads FQNNGV. The V and J ends lost 0 bases and 3 bases respectively, with 1 base between them. The CDR3 contains 12 residues. CDR3 residues: CASSLETDTQYF. The CDR3 coding sequence is TGTGCCAGCAGCTTAGAGACAGATACGCAGTATTTT.

About this clone: The sample has other DNA sequences that encode this CDR3 too. V and J are TRBV27 and TRBJ2-2; 14 bases fit TRBD2. Germline values: CDR1 MNHEY, CDR2 SMNVEV (reference sequence). The V and J ends lost 3 bases and 4 bases, in that order; junction bases with no gene match: 4. CDR3 length: 17 amino acids. The CDR3 loop reads CASSFGGLAGGTGELFF. The DNA for the CDR3 is TGTGCCAGCAGTTTCGGAGGACTAGCGGGAGGCACCGGGGAGCTGTTTTTT.

The J gene is TRBJ2-7, the V gene TRBV10-3; 9 bases align to TRBD1. The V gene end was trimmed by 7 bases and the J gene end by 3 bases; junction bases not matched to a gene: 7. This CDR3 is 14 amino acids long. Germline-derived CDR1 and CDR2 are ENHRY and SYGVKD. CDR3 in amino acids: CAINSGTGNYEQYF. The DNA for the CDR3 is TGTGCCATCAACTCCGGGACAGGGAACTACGAGCAGTACTTC.